The clone carrying this T cell receptor (beta chain) was seen only a few times. Its antigen is not known. V was pared by 5 bases and J by 2 bases, with 6 bases of the junction left unmatched. This CDR3 contains 16 residues. The V gene's germline CDR1 is SGHNT and CDR2 YENEEA. Libraries for TCRalpha and TCRbeta carried sample barcodes and unique molecular identifiers via 5'RACE. TCRdb reanalysed the 5' RACE reads using MiXCR and keeps one entry per CDR3 protein. The repertoire includes some 600,000 distinct CDR3 sequences, around 15% of them detected once, and 8.1% sits in the top ten. This sample is drawn from a study of T-cell memory formation after mild COVID-19. Study at large: Among the donors, TCR clusters were largely specific to each donor. Whole-study findings and limits: The study found balanced CD4/CD8 in clones contracting day 15 to 85 and a CD4+ lean in later expanders. CD4+ clones that contracted lay mainly in CM and EM; CD8+ ones lay in EMRA.

This clonotype was obtained from an adult woman who had mild COVID-19 (a few samples of this study predate the infection). Cell type and time point are not known. The V gene is TRBV11-3, the J gene TRBJ2-5, with 12 bases lining up with TRBD2. The sample comprised PBMCs or a T cell subset sorted from them (not recorded which). CDR3 region: CASSPRLAGEQETQYF. The CDR3 DNA follows: TGTGCCAGCAGCCCTAGACTAGCGGGAGAACAAGAGACCCAGTACTTC.